Listed here are 20 T cell receptor beta chains from one sample, sequenced in a study of blood T cell repertoires in COVID-19. Profiled with immunoSEQ multiplex PCR; TCRdb holds only in-frame clones, not every one. The sample has 250,000 to 300,000 clones; roughly 80% are singletons. The specimen was PBMCs or T cells enriched from blood (not recorded which). The receptor set was obtained from a middle-aged man who had been exposed to COVID-19.

This clone was counted between two and nine times. The chain combines TRBV5-1 with TRBJ1-2; maybe TRBD1 (5 bases). CDR1 SGHRS and CDR2 YFSETQ come from the germline V gene. The CDR3 loop spans 16 amino acids. V was clipped by 0 bases and J by 0 bases, with 12 bases between them. The CDR3 loop reads CASSLAGQTPNYGYTF. The CDR3 DNA reads as TGCGCCAGCAGCTTGGCAGGGCAAACCCCTAACTATGGCTACACCTTC.

The gene calls are TRBV9 and TRBJ2-7; D unresolved. The CDR3 consists of 12 residues. V shed 4 bases and J shed 6 bases, with 11 bases lying between them. The germline gives CDR1 SGDLS, CDR2 YYNGEE. The CDR3 nucleotides are TGTGCCAGCAGCCCCCGTTTTTCCGAGCAGTACTTC. The encoded protein is CASSPRFSEQYF.

This clone was observed a single time. V and J are TRBV7-2 and TRBJ2-1; D unclear. CDR1 and CDR2 from the germline V gene are SGHTA and FQGNSA. The CDR3 consists of 11 residues. V was shortened by 5 bases and J by 9 bases, with 8 bases between the two germline ends. Here the CDR3 DNA reads TGTGCCAGCAGCCCCAGGTTTGAGCAGTTCTTC. Protein product: CASSPRFEQFF.

V and J are TRBV11-3 and TRBJ2-1; 14 nucleotides line up with TRBD2. Trimming cost V 0 bases and J 9 bases; bases outside gene matches: 10. The CDR3 extends over 18 amino acids. Germline V gives CDR1 SGHNT, CDR2 YENEEA. CDR3 in DNA: TGTGCCAGCAGCTTAGATCTCGTCGGGACTAGCGGGAGTCCTGAGCAGTTCTTC. Residues: CASSLDLVGTSGSPEQFF.

The CDR3 DNA is TGTGCCAGCAGCGGGACAGGGGATTACGAGCAGTACTTC. Amino acids: CASSGTGDYEQYF. The chain combines TRBV6-6 with TRBJ2-7, with TRBD1 identical over 10 bases. Trimming at V came to 6 bases and at J to 4 bases, leaving 3 bases not matched to a gene. Germline CDR1 and CDR2: MNHNY and SVGAGI (reference sequence). The CDR3 totals 13 residues.

This chain links TRBV24-1 with TRBJ1-2, with 12 bases that match TRBD1. The trim removed 4 bases at V and 8 bases at J, leaving 7 bases unmatched. Germline loops: CDR1 KGHDR, CDR2 SFDVKD. CDR3 length: 15 residues. The CDR3 loop is CATSESGTGGGGYTF. The CDR3, as DNA: TGTGCCACCAGTGAGTCCGGGACAGGGGGCGGCGGCTACACCTTC.

The rearrangement links TRBV7-6 to TRBJ2-7, with 9 bases matching TRBD2. The CDR3 spans 16 residues. Germline V gene sequence: CDR1 SGHVS, CDR2 FNYEAQ. The J segment lost 3 bases and the V segment lost 5 bases, leaving 11 bases of the junction unmatched. CDR3 coding DNA: TGTGCCAGCAGCCGCGGGGGGGCAGCCACTATCTACGAGCAGTACTTC. This sequence encodes CASSRGGAATIYEQYF.

This rearrangement joins TRBV19 to TRBJ2-2; TRBD2 is a possible D gene (6 bases). The CDR3 consists of 13 residues. Trimming took off 6 bases at V and 3 bases at J, with 8 bases between the two ends. From germline, CDR1 is LNHDA and CDR2 SQIVND (reference sequence). The DNA for the CDR3 is TGTGCCAGTAGGACTAGAGACACCGGGGAGCTGTTTTTT. Its protein product is CASRTRDTGELFF.

The V and J genes are TRBV10-3 and TRBJ1-4; a weak D match, TRBD1 (6 bases). This CDR3 is built from 12 residues. V was shortened by 2 bases and J by 11 bases, with 9 bases between the two germline ends. Germline values: CDR1 ENHRY, CDR2 SYGVKD. The CDR3 DNA sequence: TGTGCCATCAGTGAGCCTACAGGGAAACTGTTTTTT. Amino acids: CAISEPTGKLFF.

The V and J genes are TRBV30 and TRBJ2-3; the match to TRBD2 covers 10 bases. This CDR3 contains 15 residues. Germline V CDR1 and CDR2: GTSNPN, SVGIG (reference sequence). CDR3: CSMTLAGASTDTQYF. Written as DNA, the CDR3 is TGTTCTATGACCCTAGCGGGAGCCAGCACAGATACGCAGTATTTT.

This clone was found once. V is TRBV18 and J is TRBJ1-2; no firm D call. CDR3 length: 17 amino acids. Looked up from germline, CDR1 is KGHSH and CDR2 is LQKENI. The V end lost 3 bases, the J end lost 8 bases, and 25 bases lay between the germline ends. In DNA form, the CDR3 reads TGTGCCAGCTCACCCGGCGGCCAAACCATGCATGTGATAGGCTACACCTTC. This translates into CASSPGGQTMHVIGYTF.

CDR3 loop: CASSLVRIAGAGELFF. The CDR3 region has the DNA TGTGCCAGCAGCTTAGTGCGTATAGCGGGAGCCGGGGAGCTGTTTTTT. This chain links TRBV7-3 with TRBJ2-2; 9 bases align to TRBD2. The V and J ends lost 2 bases and 6 bases, in that order; junction bases with no gene match: 7. Germline assignment: CDR1 SGHTA and CDR2 FQGTGA. This CDR3 spans 16 amino acids.

The V call is TRBV5-1, the J call TRBJ2-3, with TRBD2 identical over 9 bases. V lost 2 bases to trimming and J lost 5 bases; unmatched junction nucleotides: 9. The CDR3 consists of 16 residues. Germline V CDR1 and CDR2: SGHRS, YFSETQ. The CDR3 region has the DNA TGCGCCAGCAGCTTTCTAGCGGGGAGTGTGGTAGATACGCAGTATTTT. Translating gives CASSFLAGSVVDTQYF.

In its sample, this clone was seen once. This rearrangement joins TRBV12-5 to TRBJ1-1; D uncertain. The CDR3 is 15 amino acids. Germline V gene lookup returns CDR1 LGHNT and CDR2 FRNRAP. V gave up 2 bases and J gave up 1 base, with 11 bases separating them. CDR3 bases: TGTGCTAGTGGTTTGCCAGGACTGGGGAACACTGAAGCTTTCTTT. Its translation: CASGLPGLGNTEAFF. The variable domain in full, completed from reference TRBV12-5 and TRBJ1-1, reads DARVTQTPRHKVTEMGQEVTMRCQPILGHNTVFWYRQTMMQGLELLAYFRNRAPLDDSGMPKDRFSAEMPDATLATLKIQPSEPRDSAVYFCASGLPGLGNTEAFFGQGTRLTVV.

The rearrangement links TRBV7-2 to TRBJ2-3; 10 bases agree with TRBD2. The CDR3 runs to 15 residues. Germline V CDR1 and CDR2: SGHTA, FQGNSA. V lost 5 bases and J lost 3; bases outside the gene matches: 5. This CDR3 reads CASSPSGSRTDTQYF. The DNA for the CDR3 is TGTGCCAGCAGCCCTAGCGGGAGTCGGACAGATACGCAGTATTTT.

The chain couples TRBV5-4 to TRBJ1-1; unclear D gene. There are 12 residues in the CDR3. CDR1 and CDR2 (germline): SGHNT, YYREEE (reference sequence). Trimming took off 7 bases at V and 0 bases at J, with 7 bases between the two ends. The DNA for the CDR3 is TGTGCCAGCTCAATCATGAACACTGAAGCTTTCTTT. This gives the protein CASSIMNTEAFF.

The J gene is TRBJ2-7, the V gene TRBV30; 8 nucleotides agree with TRBD1. This CDR3 contains 14 residues. V lost 0 bases and J lost 5; bases outside the gene matches: 6. Per germline, CDR1 GTSNPN and CDR2 SVGIG (reference sequence). CDR3 in amino acids: CAWSVRTGRDEQYF. In DNA form, the CDR3 reads TGTGCCTGGAGTGTTCGGACAGGGCGGGACGAGCAGTACTTC.

This rearrangement joins TRBV5-1 to TRBJ1-5; D perhaps matches TRBD1 (6 bases). The CDR3 totals 17 residues. Deletions cut 2 bases from V and 5 bases from J, with 20 bases between. The germline gives CDR1 SGHRS, CDR2 YFSETQ. The CDR3 loop reads CASSLEGRGGPDQPQHF. Here the CDR3 DNA reads TGCGCCAGCAGCTTAGAGGGCAGGGGTGGACCAGATCAGCCCCAGCATTTT.

V is TRBV7-9 and J is TRBJ2-1; possible D gene TRBD2, 5 bases. Trimming took 0 bases from V and 10 from J, leaving 10 bases between them. This CDR3 is 13 amino acids long. Germline CDR1 SEHNR, CDR2 FQNEAQ (reference sequence). DNA for the CDR3: TGTGCCAGCAGCTTAGCGACCACGGGGGAGCAGTTCTTC. It specifies CASSLATTGEQFF.

The gene calls are TRBV3-1 (or the pseudogene TRBV3-2) and TRBJ1-2, with D perhaps TRBD1 (6 bases). Trimming cost V 3 bases and J 4 bases, with 9 bases left between them. Germline loops: CDR1 LGHDT, CDR2 YNNKEL (reference sequence). The CDR3 runs 13 residues. CDR3 region: CASSHGTLYGYTF. The CDR3 bases are TGTGCCAGCAGCCACGGGACACTCTATGGCTACACCTTC.